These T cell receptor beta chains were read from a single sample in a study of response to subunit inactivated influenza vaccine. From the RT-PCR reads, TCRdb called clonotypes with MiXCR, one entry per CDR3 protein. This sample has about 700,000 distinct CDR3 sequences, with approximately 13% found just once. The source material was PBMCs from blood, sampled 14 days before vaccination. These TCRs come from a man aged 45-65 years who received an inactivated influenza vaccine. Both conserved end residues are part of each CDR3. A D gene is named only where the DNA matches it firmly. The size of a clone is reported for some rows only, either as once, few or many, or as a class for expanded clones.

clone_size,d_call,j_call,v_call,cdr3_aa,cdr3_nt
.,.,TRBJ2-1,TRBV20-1,CSALESGVYNEQFF,TGCAGTGCCCTCGAGTCGGGAGTATACAATGAGCAGTTCTTC
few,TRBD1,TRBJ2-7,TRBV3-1,CASSHWRTGAYEQYF,TGTGCCAGCAGCCACTGGAGGACAGGGGCCTACGAGCAGTACTTC
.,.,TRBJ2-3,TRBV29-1,CSVSSTDTQYF,TGCAGCGTTTCTAGCACAGATACGCAGTATTTT
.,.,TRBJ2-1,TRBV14,CASSPLMGASKEQFF,TGTGCCAGCAGCCCTCTCATGGGGGCATCAAAGGAGCAGTTCTTC
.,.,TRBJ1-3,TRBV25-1,CASSPGLQNTIYF,TGTGCCAGCAGTCCCGGGCTACAAAACACCATATATTTT
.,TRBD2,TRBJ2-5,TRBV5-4,CASSLGPREGQETQYF,TGTGCCAGCAGCTTGGGTCCGCGGGAGGGACAAGAGACCCAGTACTTC
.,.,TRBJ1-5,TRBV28,CASSLSGLAALRQPQHF,TGTGCCAGCAGTTTATCCGGCCTCGCGGCATTACGCCAGCCCCAGCATTTT
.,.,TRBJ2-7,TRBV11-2,CASSSLRTPGEQYF,TGTGCCAGCAGCTCCCTCCGGACTCCTGGAGAGCAGTACTTC
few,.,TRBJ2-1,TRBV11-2,CASSFGSSGGPYNEQFF,TGTGCCAGCAGCTTTGGGTCGAGTGGAGGGCCCTACAATGAGCAGTTCTTC
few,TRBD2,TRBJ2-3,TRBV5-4,CASSLGTSGGLADTQYF,TGTGCCAGCAGCTTGGGGACTAGCGGGGGGCTCGCAGATACGCAGTATTTT
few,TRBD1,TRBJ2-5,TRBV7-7,CASSSGQASVGTQYF,TGTGCTAGCAGCTCAGGACAGGCCTCCGTAGGGACCCAGTACTTC
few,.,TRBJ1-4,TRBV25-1,CASSEVRGIEKLFF,TGTGCCAGCAGTGAAGTCAGGGGCATTGAAAAACTGTTTTTT
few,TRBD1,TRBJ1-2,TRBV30,CAWDREGGYTF,TGTGCCTGGGACAGGGAGGGCGGCTACACCTTC
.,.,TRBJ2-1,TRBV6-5,CASSYSTGPSSYNEQFF,TGTGCCAGCAGTTACTCGACGGGACCAAGCTCCTACAATGAGCAGTTCTTC
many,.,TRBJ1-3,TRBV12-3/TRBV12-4,CASSSARRGGNTIYF,TGTGCCAGCAGTTCCGCCCGTAGAGGTGGAAACACCATATATTTT
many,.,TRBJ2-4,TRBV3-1,CASSQEWTGIQYF,TGTGCCAGCAGCCAAGAATGGACGGGCATTCAGTACTTC
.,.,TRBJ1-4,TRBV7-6,CASSPGTREKLFF,TGTGCCAGCAGCCCGGGAACTCGAGAAAAACTGTTTTTT
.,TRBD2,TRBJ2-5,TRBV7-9,CASSLEAGGIETQYF,TGTGCCAGCAGCTTAGAAGCGGGGGGTATTGAGACCCAGTACTTC
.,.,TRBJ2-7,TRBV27,CASSFSGGWYEQYF,TGTGCCAGCAGTTTCTCAGGGGGGTGGTACGAGCAGTACTTC
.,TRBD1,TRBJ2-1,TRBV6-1,CASSKGTVYNEQFF,TGTGCCAGCAGTAAGGGGACAGTTTACAATGAGCAGTTCTTC
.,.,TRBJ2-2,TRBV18,CASSPMSNTGELFF,TGTGCCAGCTCACCAATGAGTAACACCGGGGAGCTGTTTTTT
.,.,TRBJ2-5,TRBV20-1,CSARDFLARETQYF,TGCAGTGCTAGAGATTTCCTCGCCCGAGAGACCCAGTACTTC
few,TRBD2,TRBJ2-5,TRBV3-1,CASSPLGGEGETQYF,TGTGCCAGCAGCCCCCTTGGGGGGGAAGGAGAGACCCAGTACTTC